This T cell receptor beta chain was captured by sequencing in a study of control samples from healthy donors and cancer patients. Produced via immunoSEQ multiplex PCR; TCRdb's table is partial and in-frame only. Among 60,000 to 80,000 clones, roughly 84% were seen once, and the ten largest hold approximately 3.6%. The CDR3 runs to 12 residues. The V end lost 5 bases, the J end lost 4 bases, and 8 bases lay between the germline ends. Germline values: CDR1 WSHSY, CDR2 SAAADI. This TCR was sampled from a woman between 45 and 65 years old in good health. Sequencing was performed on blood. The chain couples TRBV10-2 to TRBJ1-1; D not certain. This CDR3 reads CASSRRSTEAFF. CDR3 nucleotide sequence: TGCGCCAGCAGTCGGAGGAGCACTGAAGCTTTCTTT.